This T cell receptor beta chain was captured by sequencing in a study of T cell responses to AZD1222 COVID-19 vaccine. Regarding the study as a whole: Variant regions that are unmutated are reportedly the target of nearly half of spike-specific TCRs.

The CDR3 consists of 14 residues. Trimming cost V 3 bases and J 6 bases, with 14 bases left between them. Germline lookup yields CDR1 MNHNS and CDR2 SASEGT. With respect to this clone: The antigen remains unidentified.

The repertoire was sequenced with immunoSEQ multiplex PCR; TCRdb's copy has only in-frame clones and lacks some. The data show some 50,000 clones, with about nine tenths seen just once and approximately 5.3% held by the top ten. This clonotype was obtained from an adult who received the AZD1222 COVID-19 vaccine. The rearrangement uses TRBV6-1 and TRBJ1-1; no definite D call. Source: peripheral blood, taken 28 days after the second AZD1222 dose. The CDR3 sequence is CASSDLSRHPEAFF. In DNA form, the CDR3 reads TGTGCCAGCAGTGACCTGTCGCGGCACCCTGAAGCTTTCTTT.